Below are 19 T cell receptor beta chains sequenced from a single sample in a study of blood T cell repertoires in COVID-19. The assay was immunoSEQ multiplex PCR, and TCRdb's table has in-frame clones only and misses some. Of 200,000 to 250,000 clones listed, 70% to 90% are singletons. The material sequenced was peripheral blood. The receptors come from a woman between 50 and 59 years old with active or convalescent COVID-19.

The CDR3 sequence is CASSLGGITGELFF. CDR3 DNA: TGCGCCAGCAGCTTGGGTGGCATCACCGGGGAGCTGTTTTTT. This chain connects TRBV5-1 to TRBJ2-2; no clear D. The CDR3 consists of 14 residues. Germline V lookup: CDR1 SGHRS, CDR2 YFSETQ. Trimming stripped 0 bases from V and 4 bases from J, with 7 bases between.

The CDR3 nucleotides are TGTGCCAGCAGTTACTCGCGCGGTAGCAATCAGCCCCAGCATTTT. Residues: CASSYSRGSNQPQHF. The chain carries TRBV6-5 and TRBJ1-5; D is undetermined. Trimming removed 0 bases at V and 0 bases at J, with 6 bases between. The germline CDR1 and CDR2 sequences are MNHEY and SVGAGI. This CDR3 is built from 15 residues.

This chain links TRBV11-2 with TRBJ1-1; D possibly corresponds to TRBD1 (5 bases). Germline-derived CDR1 and CDR2 are SGHAT and FQNNGV. CDR3 length equals 16 residues. Trimming removed 4 bases at V and 1 base at J, with 16 bases between. CDR3 sequence reads: CASSSVIRAENTEAFF. In DNA form, the CDR3 reads TGTGCCAGCAGCTCAGTGATCAGGGCCGAGAACACTGAAGCTTTCTTT.

The chain carries TRBV9 and TRBJ2-3; 15 positions agree with TRBD2. The V and J ends lost 4 bases and 6 bases, in that order; junction bases with no gene match: 3. The CDR3 runs 15 residues. Germline V lookup: CDR1 SGDLS, CDR2 YYNGEE. The CDR3: CASSWGLAGGDTQYF. The CDR3 DNA is TGTGCCAGCAGCTGGGGACTAGCGGGAGGCGATACGCAGTATTTT.

The chain has TRBV6-5 and TRBJ1-2, with 7 bases aligning to TRBD1. Germline V gene data show CDR1 as MNHEY and CDR2 as SVGAGI. V gave up 0 bases and J gave up 4 bases; unmatched junction bases: 8. This CDR3 is built from 16 residues. CDR3 residues: CASSYSGTALLYGYTF. CDR3 in DNA: TGTGCCAGCAGTTACTCGGGGACAGCTCTTCTCTATGGCTACACCTTC.

The chain recombines TRBV6-5 with TRBJ2-2; 7 bases line up with TRBD2. J gave up 1 base and V 5 bases, and 4 bases lay outside the gene matches. This CDR3 is built from 15 residues. Germline lookup yields CDR1 MNHEY and CDR2 SVGAGI. Here the CDR3 reads CASSHGRVNTGELFF. Here the CDR3 DNA reads TGTGCCAGCAGTCATGGGAGGGTGAACACCGGGGAGCTGTTTTTT.

The chain joins TRBV11-2 to TRBJ1-5; D remains ambiguous. The CDR3 has 14 residues. Trimming shortened V by 3 bases and J by 2 bases, and 8 bases separated the two germline ends. Germline CDR1 and CDR2: SGHAT and FQNNGV. CDR3 protein: CASSLEIGNQPQHF. The CDR3 DNA sequence: TGTGCCAGCAGCTTGGAGATTGGCAATCAGCCCCAGCATTTT.

The rearrangement joins TRBV13 to TRBJ1-6; 7 bases are shared with TRBD1. The germline V gene has CDR1 PRHDT and CDR2 FYEKMQ (reference sequence). CDR3 length: 14 residues. The J segment lost 7 bases and the V segment lost 6 bases, leaving 6 bases of the junction unmatched. The CDR3 region is CASRYRDSNSPLHF. The CDR3 DNA is TGTGCCAGCAGATATCGGGACAGCAATTCACCCCTCCACTTT.

The rearrangement joins TRBV3-1 (or the pseudogene TRBV3-2) to TRBJ2-7; 9 bases match TRBD2. V was pared by 5 bases and J by 0 bases, with 2 bases of the junction left unmatched. Germline V lookup: CDR1 LGHDT, CDR2 YNNKEL (reference sequence). The CDR3 consists of 14 residues. The CDR3 nucleotides are TGTGCCAGCAGCTTAGCGGGAGCCTCCTACGAGCAGTACTTC. It encodes CASSLAGASYEQYF.

The V and J genes are TRBV11-2 and TRBJ2-3; TRBD1 matches 12 bases. The CDR3 has 18 amino acids. After removal of 1 base from V and 5 bases from J, the junction contained 10 bases not matched to a gene. CDR1 is SGHAT and CDR2 is FQNNGV in the germline V gene. DNA for the CDR3: TGTGCCAGCAGCTTAGCCCTGCCGGGACAGGGGGCTGGAGATACGCAGTATTTT. The encoded protein is CASSLALPGQGAGDTQYF. Based on the CDR3 plus reference TRBV11-2 and TRBJ2-3, the full variable domain is EAGVAQSPRYKIIEKRQSVAFWCNPISGHATLYWYQQILGQGPKLLIQFQNNGVVDDSQLPKDRFSAERLKGVDSTLKIQPAKLEDSAVYLCASSLALPGQGAGDTQYFGPGTRLTVL.

The chain has TRBV3-1 (or the pseudogene TRBV3-2) and TRBJ1-5, with a possible D match to TRBD1 (5 bases). CDR3 length: 17 residues. Germline assignment: CDR1 LGHDT and CDR2 YNNKEL (reference sequence). V shed 2 bases and J shed 7 bases, with 21 bases lying between them. For the CDR3, the DNA is TGTGCCAGCAGCCAAAGCGGACGGGGGTCGAGTTTGCAGCCCCAGCATTTT. Amino acid sequence: CASSQSGRGSSLQPQHF.

The V gene is TRBV28, the J gene TRBJ1-2; possibly TRBD1 for D (5 bases). The CDR3 length is 17 residues. The germline V and J ends were trimmed by 5 bases and 1 base, with 20 bases remaining between them. Per germline, CDR1 MDHEN and CDR2 SYDVKM. The CDR3 region has the DNA TGTGCCAGCAGTGCCCTAGGGGTCCCCCCTTTTAACTATGGCTACACCTTC. This gives the protein CASSALGVPPFNYGYTF.

This chain connects TRBV4-1 to TRBJ2-2; the D gene is possibly TRBD2 (5 bases). The V gene lost 4 bases and the J gene lost 2 bases, with 11 bases spanning the gap. This CDR3 has 15 amino acids. The germline gives CDR1 MGHRA, CDR2 YSYEKL. Here the CDR3 DNA reads TGCGCCAGCAGCCCCGAGGAGGCAAACACCGGGGAGCTGTTTTTT. Protein sequence: CASSPEEANTGELFF.

CDR3 sequence (DNA): TGTGCCAGCAGCCCCGGGGAGACCCAGTACTTC. Residues: CASSPGETQYF. The V call is TRBV11-2, the J call TRBJ2-5; D gene uncertain. The germline V and J ends were trimmed by 5 bases and 5 bases, with 6 bases remaining between them. The CDR3 is made up of 11 amino acids. The germline V gene has CDR1 SGHAT and CDR2 FQNNGV.

J is TRBJ2-7 and V is TRBV5-1; D possibly corresponds to TRBD1 (6 bases). Per germline, CDR1 SGHRS and CDR2 YFSETQ. CDR3 length: 19 amino acids. V was pared by 0 bases and J by 6 bases, with 28 bases between. CDR3 sequence: CASSLGRGNRSFTLREQYF. The CDR3 DNA reads as TGCGCCAGCAGCTTGGGCAGGGGAAACCGTTCGTTTACCCTACGCGAGCAGTACTTC.

The chain has TRBV3-1 (or the pseudogene TRBV3-2) and TRBJ2-7, with D perhaps matching TRBD1 (5 bases). The V end lost 4 bases, the J end lost 7 bases, and 14 bases lay between the germline ends. The CDR3 has 13 residues. CDR1 and CDR2 from the germline V gene are LGHDT and YNNKEL (reference sequence). The CDR3 DNA reads TGTGCCAGCAGCCCTGGACATTCTCGGGAGCAGTACTTC. Its protein product is CASSPGHSREQYF.

J is TRBJ1-1 and V is TRBV2, with a tentative D call TRBD1 (5 bases). The CDR3 has 12 residues. Between the trimmed V and J ends, which lost 5 bases and 6 bases, there was a span of 10 bases. Germline CDR1 and CDR2: SNHLY and FYNNEI. DNA for the CDR3: TGTGCCAGCAGTAGGACACCATCTGAAGCTTTCTTT. Translated: CASSRTPSEAFF.

The CDR3 DNA is TGCGCCAGCAGCTTGGCTGGACAGGGGGCGGGTAATGAGCAGTTCTTC. It is translated as CASSLAGQGAGNEQFF. The genes are TRBV5-1 and TRBJ2-1, with 11 bases lining up with TRBD1. Germline-derived CDR1 and CDR2 are SGHRS and YFSETQ. This CDR3 is built from 16 residues. V lost 0 bases and J lost 7; bases outside the gene matches: 6.

This rearrangement joins TRBV15 to TRBJ2-1; 11 nucleotides line up with TRBD1. Germline CDR1 and CDR2: LNHNV and YYDKDF (reference sequence). CDR3 length: 16 residues. Trimming took 1 base from V and 6 from J; bases not matched to a gene: 5. Here the CDR3 reads CATSRGSGTGGNEQFF. CDR3 DNA: TGTGCCACCAGCAGAGGATCCGGGACAGGGGGCAATGAGCAGTTCTTC.